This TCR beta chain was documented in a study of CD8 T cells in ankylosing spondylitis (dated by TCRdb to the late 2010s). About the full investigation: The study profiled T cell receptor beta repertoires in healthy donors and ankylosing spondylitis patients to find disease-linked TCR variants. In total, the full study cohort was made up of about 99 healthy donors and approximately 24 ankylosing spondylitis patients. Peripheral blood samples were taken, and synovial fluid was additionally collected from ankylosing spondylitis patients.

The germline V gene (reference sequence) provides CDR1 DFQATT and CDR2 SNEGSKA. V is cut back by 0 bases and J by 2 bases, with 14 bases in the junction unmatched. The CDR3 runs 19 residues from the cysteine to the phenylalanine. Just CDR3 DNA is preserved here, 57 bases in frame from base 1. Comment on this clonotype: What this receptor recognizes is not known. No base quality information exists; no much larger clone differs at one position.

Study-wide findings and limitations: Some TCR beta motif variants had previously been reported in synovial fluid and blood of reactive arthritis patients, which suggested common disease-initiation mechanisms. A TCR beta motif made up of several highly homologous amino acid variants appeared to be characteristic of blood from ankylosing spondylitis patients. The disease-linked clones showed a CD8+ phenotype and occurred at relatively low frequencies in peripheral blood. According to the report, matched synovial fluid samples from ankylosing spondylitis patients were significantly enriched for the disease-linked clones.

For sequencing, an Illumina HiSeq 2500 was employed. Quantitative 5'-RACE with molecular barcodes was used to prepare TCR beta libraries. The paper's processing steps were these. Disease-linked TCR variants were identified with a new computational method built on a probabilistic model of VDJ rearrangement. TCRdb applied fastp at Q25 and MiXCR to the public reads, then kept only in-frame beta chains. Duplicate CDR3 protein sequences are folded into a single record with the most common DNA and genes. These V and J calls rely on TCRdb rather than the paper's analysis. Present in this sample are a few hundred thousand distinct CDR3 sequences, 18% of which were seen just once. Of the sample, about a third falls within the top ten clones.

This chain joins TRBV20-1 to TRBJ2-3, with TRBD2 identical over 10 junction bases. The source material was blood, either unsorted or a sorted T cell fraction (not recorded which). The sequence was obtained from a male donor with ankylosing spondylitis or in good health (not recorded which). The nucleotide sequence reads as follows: TGCAGTGCTAGAGATCTCTATGAGGCTAGCGGGAGTGTCACAGATACGCAGTATTTT. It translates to CSARDLYEASGSVTDTQYF.